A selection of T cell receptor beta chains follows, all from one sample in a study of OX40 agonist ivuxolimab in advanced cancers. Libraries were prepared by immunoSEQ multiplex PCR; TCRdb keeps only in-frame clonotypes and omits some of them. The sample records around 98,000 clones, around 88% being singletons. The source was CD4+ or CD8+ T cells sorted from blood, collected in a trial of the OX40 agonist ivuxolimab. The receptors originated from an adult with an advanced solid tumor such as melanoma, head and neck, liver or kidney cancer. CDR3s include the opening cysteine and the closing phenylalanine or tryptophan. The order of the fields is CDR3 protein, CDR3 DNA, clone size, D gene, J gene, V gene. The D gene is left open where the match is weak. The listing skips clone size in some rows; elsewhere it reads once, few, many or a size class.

CDR3 protein: CASSQTPGQLEQYF; CDR3 DNA: TGTGCCAGCAGCCAGACCCCGGGACAACTTGAGCAGTACTTC; clone size: -; D gene: -; J gene: TRBJ2-7; V gene: TRBV14
CDR3 protein: CASSLQGNTGELFF; CDR3 DNA: TGCGCCAGCAGCTTGCAGGGGAACACCGGGGAGCTGTTTTTT; clone size: once; D gene: -; J gene: TRBJ2-2; V gene: TRBV5-1
CDR3 protein: CASTAFPIGGRAETQYF; CDR3 DNA: TGCGCCAGCACCGCTTTTCCGATAGGCGGGCGGGCAGAGACCCAGTACTTC; clone size: -; D gene: -; J gene: TRBJ2-5; V gene: TRBV4-1
CDR3 protein: CASSLDGNNGYTF; CDR3 DNA: TGTGCCAGCAGCTTAGACGGGAACAATGGCTACACCTTC; clone size: -; D gene: -; J gene: TRBJ1-2; V gene: TRBV11-2
CDR3 protein: CASRRRTASGNTIYF; CDR3 DNA: TGTGCCAGCAGGCGAAGGACAGCCTCTGGAAACACCATATATTTT; clone size: -; D gene: -; J gene: TRBJ1-3; V gene: TRBV13
CDR3 protein: CASSPRMLAGNEKLFF; CDR3 DNA: TGTGCCAGCAGCCCTAGAATGCTTGCAGGGAATGAAAAACTGTTTTTT; clone size: -; D gene: -; J gene: TRBJ1-4; V gene: TRBV7-2
CDR3 protein: CASSQDASGTDIQYF; CDR3 DNA: TGTGCCAGCAGCCAAGATGCGTCCGGTACAGACATTCAGTACTTC; clone size: -; D gene: -; J gene: TRBJ2-4; V gene: TRBV4-2
CDR3 protein: CASKAYSLGRAKGNTEAFF; CDR3 DNA: TGTGCCAGCAAGGCCTACTCTTTAGGCAGGGCTAAGGGGAACACTGAAGCTTTCTTT; clone size: few; D gene: -; J gene: TRBJ1-1; V gene: TRBV28
CDR3 protein: CASSTGTGRNSPLHF; CDR3 DNA: TGTGCCAGCTCAACGGGGACAGGGCGGAATTCACCCCTCCACTTT; clone size: few; D gene: TRBD1; J gene: TRBJ1-6; V gene: TRBV18
CDR3 protein: CASSLGVIGEKLFF; CDR3 DNA: TGTGCCAGCAGCTTAGGAGTCATCGGTGAAAAACTGTTTTTT; clone size: many; D gene: -; J gene: TRBJ1-4; V gene: TRBV7-2
CDR3 protein: CASSQEGETQYF; CDR3 DNA: TGCGCCAGCAGCCAAGAGGGGGAGACCCAGTACTTC; clone size: -; D gene: -; J gene: TRBJ2-5; V gene: TRBV4-1
CDR3 protein: CASSPSRQETQYF; CDR3 DNA: TGTGCCAGCTCACCCAGCAGGCAAGAGACCCAGTACTTC; clone size: -; D gene: -; J gene: TRBJ2-5; V gene: TRBV18
CDR3 protein: CASSSRGTGAETQYF; CDR3 DNA: TGTGCCAGCAGCTCGAGAGGAACGGGGGCTGAGACCCAGTACTTC; clone size: -; D gene: -; J gene: TRBJ2-5; V gene: TRBV11-3
CDR3 protein: CASSPQGRISPLHF; CDR3 DNA: TGTGCCAGCAGTCCCCAGGGGAGGATTTCACCCCTCCACTTT; clone size: -; D gene: -; J gene: TRBJ1-6; V gene: TRBV6-1
CDR3 protein: CASSLGTLNTGELFF; CDR3 DNA: TGTGCCAGCAGTTTAGGGACGTTAAACACCGGGGAGCTGTTTTTT; clone size: -; D gene: -; J gene: TRBJ2-2; V gene: TRBV6-5
CDR3 protein: CASGPATGGGGNEQFF; CDR3 DNA: TGTGCTAGTGGTCCCGCGACGGGCGGGGGCGGGAATGAGCAGTTCTTC; clone size: -; D gene: -; J gene: TRBJ2-1; V gene: TRBV12-5
CDR3 protein: CASNSAGHSTDTQYF; CDR3 DNA: TGCGCCAGCAACTCCGCGGGACATAGCACAGATACGCAGTATTTT; clone size: -; D gene: -; J gene: TRBJ2-3; V gene: TRBV5-1
CDR3 protein: CASSFGGPPGELFF; CDR3 DNA: TGTGCCAGCAGCTTCGGGGGGCCCCCCGGGGAGCTGTTTTTT; clone size: -; D gene: -; J gene: TRBJ2-2; V gene: TRBV5-4
CDR3 protein: CASSLGQIAKNIQYF; CDR3 DNA: TGTGCCAGCAGTTTAGGACAGATAGCCAAAAACATTCAGTACTTC; clone size: -; D gene: -; J gene: TRBJ2-4; V gene: TRBV28
CDR3 protein: CASSPGRGLNTEAFF; CDR3 DNA: TGTGCCAGCAGCCCGGGGCGGGGCCTGAACACTGAAGCTTTCTTT; clone size: once; D gene: -; J gene: TRBJ1-1; V gene: TRBV6-5
CDR3 protein: CASSLGGPSSYNEQFF; CDR3 DNA: TGTGCCAGCAGCTTGGGGGGCCCGAGCTCCTACAATGAGCAGTTCTTC; clone size: -; D gene: -; J gene: TRBJ2-1; V gene: TRBV7-3
CDR3 protein: CASPRWGGTIYF; CDR3 DNA: TGTGCCAGCCCTAGGTGGGGTGGCACCATATATTTT; clone size: -; D gene: -; J gene: TRBJ1-3; V gene: TRBV27
CDR3 protein: CSVSTGQAFF; CDR3 DNA: TGCAGCGTTTCTACAGGGCAAGCTTTCTTT; clone size: -; D gene: -; J gene: TRBJ1-1; V gene: TRBV29-1
CDR3 protein: CAISELRDTEAFF; CDR3 DNA: TGTGCCATCAGTGAGTTACGGGACACTGAAGCTTTCTTT; clone size: -; D gene: -; J gene: TRBJ1-1; V gene: TRBV10-3
CDR3 protein: CASSRLPSTEAFF; CDR3 DNA: TGTGCCAGCAGCCGCCTTCCGAGCACTGAAGCTTTCTTT; clone size: -; D gene: -; J gene: TRBJ1-1; V gene: TRBV11-3
CDR3 protein: CASSVSDQGMDTQYF; CDR3 DNA: TGTGCCAGCAGTGTATCAGACCAAGGGATGGATACGCAGTATTTT; clone size: -; D gene: -; J gene: TRBJ2-3; V gene: TRBV6-1
CDR3 protein: CASSSGNKGETQYF; CDR3 DNA: TGTGCCAGCAGCTCCGGGAACAAAGGGGAGACCCAGTACTTC; clone size: -; D gene: -; J gene: TRBJ2-5; V gene: TRBV5-4
CDR3 protein: CASSEWDGSYGYTF; CDR3 DNA: TGTGCCAGCAGTGAGTGGGACGGATCCTATGGCTACACCTTC; clone size: -; D gene: -; J gene: TRBJ1-2; V gene: TRBV6-5
CDR3 protein: CASSVARSATPYEQYF; CDR3 DNA: TGTGCCAGCAGCGTAGCTCGGTCAGCTACACCTTACGAGCAGTACTTC; clone size: -; D gene: -; J gene: TRBJ2-7; V gene: TRBV9
CDR3 protein: CASSPREGLNTEAFF; CDR3 DNA: TGTGCCAGCTCACCGCGAGAGGGGTTGAACACTGAAGCTTTCTTT; clone size: -; D gene: -; J gene: TRBJ1-1; V gene: TRBV18
CDR3 protein: CASSWGLAGNYEQYF; CDR3 DNA: TGTGCCAGCAGCTGGGGACTAGCGGGGAACTACGAGCAGTACTTC; clone size: -; D gene: TRBD2; J gene: TRBJ2-7; V gene: TRBV7-2
CDR3 protein: CASSQDFNQPQHF; CDR3 DNA: TGTGCCAGCAGTCAGGACTTCAATCAGCCCCAGCATTTT; clone size: few; D gene: -; J gene: TRBJ1-5; V gene: TRBV6-4
CDR3 protein: CASNPTPGSGANVLTF; CDR3 DNA: TGTGCCAGCAACCCCACCCCGGGTTCTGGGGCCAACGTCCTGACTTTC; clone size: -; D gene: -; J gene: TRBJ2-6; V gene: TRBV7-3
CDR3 protein: CASSEGPAHSNQPQHF; CDR3 DNA: TGTGCCAGCAGTGAAGGCCCGGCCCATAGCAATCAGCCCCAGCATTTT; clone size: -; D gene: -; J gene: TRBJ1-5; V gene: TRBV6-1
CDR3 protein: CASSLAGRDQPQHF; CDR3 DNA: TGTGCCAGCAGCTTAGCCGGGAGGGACCAGCCCCAGCATTTT; clone size: -; D gene: -; J gene: TRBJ1-5; V gene: TRBV11-2